This passage covers 13 T cell receptor beta chains from one sample sequenced in a study of cytotoxic CD8 clonotypes in ibrutinib-treated CLL. This table comes from immunoSEQ multiplex PCR, and its TCRdb copy is limited to in-frame clones, with some not included. Of 150,000 or so clones in the sample, 75% to 90% were seen once. This sample comprised PBMCs, obtained after 24 months of ibrutinib treatment. The receptor source for this set is a human donor with chronic lymphocytic leukemia.

This sequence joins TRBV28 and TRBJ1-5; D perhaps matches TRBD1 (6 bases). This CDR3 contains 14 residues. Per germline, CDR1 MDHEN and CDR2 SYDVKM. V was clipped by 7 bases and J by 3 bases, with 13 bases between them. CDR3 sequence reads: CASKNSGVNQPQHF. The CDR3 region has the DNA TGTGCCAGCAAGAACTCAGGGGTCAATCAGCCCCAGCATTTT. Full variable domain (missing parts from reference TRBV28 and TRBJ1-5): DVKVTQSSRYLVKRTGEKVFLECVQDMDHENMFWYRQDPGLGLRLIYFSYDVKMKEKGDIPEGYSVSREKKERFSLILESASTNQTSMYLCASKNSGVNQPQHFGDGTRLSIL.

The chain joins TRBV28 to TRBJ1-1; 7 bases match TRBD1. The CDR3 loop spans 15 amino acids. V gave up 2 bases and J gave up 0 bases; unmatched junction bases: 3. Germline loops: CDR1 MDHEN, CDR2 SYDVKM. In DNA form, the CDR3 reads TGTGCCAGCAGTTTAAGGGGGACAGTGAACACTGAAGCTTTCTTT. It codes for CASSLRGTVNTEAFF.

The genes are TRBV7-2 and TRBJ2-7; tentative D call: TRBD2 (6 bases). V lost 2 bases and J lost 4, with 21 bases in between. CDR1 is SGHTA and CDR2 is FQGNSA in the germline V gene. The CDR3 covers 17 residues. The CDR3 loop reads CASSLMIIPRRGYEQYF. CDR3 in DNA: TGTGCCAGCAGCTTAATGATAATTCCCCGCCGGGGGTACGAGCAGTACTTC. Based on the CDR3 plus reference TRBV7-2 and TRBJ2-7, the full variable domain is GAGVSQSPSNKVTEKGKDVELRCDPISGHTALYWYRQSLGQGLEFLIYFQGNSAPDKSGLPSDRFSAERTGGSVSTLTIQRTQQEDSAVYLCASSLMIIPRRGYEQYFGPGTRLTVT.

The chain joins TRBV30 to TRBJ1-2, with a tentative D call TRBD1 (5 bases). In germline, CDR1 is GTSNPN, CDR2 SVGIG (reference sequence). The CDR3 covers 14 residues. With 3 bases removed from V and 2 bases from J, the gap between germline ends came to 13 bases. The DNA for the CDR3 is TGTGCCTGGAGATGGTGGGGGAGGAACTATGGCTACACCTTC. This codes for CAWRWWGRNYGYTF.

The CDR3 loop is CASSIDRDGSYEQYF. As DNA, the CDR3 is TGCGCCAGCAGTATTGACCGGGACGGTTCCTACGAGCAGTACTTC. This chain links TRBV4-1 with TRBJ2-7; D is tentatively TRBD1 or TRBD2 (5 bases each). V dropped 6 bases and J dropped 1 base, with 16 bases sitting between them. Looked up from germline, CDR1 is MGHRA and CDR2 is YSYEKL. There are 15 residues in the CDR3.

The chain uses TRBV5-1 and TRBJ2-1; 7 nucleotides agree with TRBD1. CDR1 is SGHRS and CDR2 is YFSETQ in the germline V gene. This CDR3 comprises 15 residues. Trimming took 4 bases from V and 6 from J; bases not matched to a gene: 10. The CDR3 spells CASSVTGAGGNEQFF. The CDR3 nucleotides read TGCGCCAGCAGCGTTACAGGGGCGGGTGGCAATGAGCAGTTCTTC. Using reference TRBV5-1 and TRBJ2-1 for the parts outside the CDR3, the full variable domain is KAGVTQTPRYLIKTRGQQVTLSCSPISGHRSVSWYQQTPGQGLQFLFEYFSETQRNKGNFPGRFSGRQFSNSRSEMNVSTLELGDSALYLCASSVTGAGGNEQFFGPGTRLTVL.

The chain recombines TRBV4-3 with TRBJ1-2, with no clear D. Per the germline V gene, CDR1 is LGHNA and CDR2 is YSLEER. V lost 0 bases to trimming and J lost 1 base, with 12 bases between them. The CDR3 covers 16 residues. This CDR3 reads CASSQDSPRNNYGYTF. The CDR3 bases are TGCGCCAGCAGCCAAGATTCCCCCAGGAATAACTATGGCTACACCTTC.

The chain employs TRBV28 and TRBJ1-2, with 7 bases matching TRBD1. Germline V lookup: CDR1 MDHEN, CDR2 SYDVKM. The CDR3 runs 15 residues. The J segment lost 5 bases and the V segment lost 4 bases, leaving 10 bases of the junction unmatched. CDR3 bases: TGTGCCAGCAGTTCCCCGGCGGGACAGAAATATGGCTACACCTTC. It is translated as CASSSPAGQKYGYTF.

A remark on this clone: Because the CDR3's place on the DNA is in doubt, the DNA is left out and the CDR3 is given as listed by TCRdb. This chain links TRBV21-1 with TRBJ1-2; the table's D call, TRBD1, was not checked against the DNA. TRBV21-1 has pseudogene status. With termini counted, the CDR3 has 18 amino acids. CDR3 loop: CASSNVGTGAPANYGYTF.

The J gene is TRBJ2-1, the V gene TRBV14; D uncertain. Germline lookup yields CDR1 SGHDN and CDR2 FVKESK. The CDR3 spans 17 residues. V was trimmed by 3 bases and J by 4 bases, leaving 19 bases between them. The CDR3 region has the DNA TGTGCCAGCAGCCACCCGACGACACGAGGATATTACAATGAGCAGTTCTTC. This gives the protein CASSHPTTRGYYNEQFF.

The chain joins TRBV28 to TRBJ2-3; tentative D call: TRBD1 (5 bases). Trimming took 4 bases from V and 3 from J, leaving 11 bases between them. Germline assignment: CDR1 MDHEN and CDR2 SYDVKM. This CDR3 is 14 amino acids long. The CDR3: CASSSPTETDTQYF. The CDR3 bases are TGTGCCAGCAGTTCGCCGACAGAAACAGATACGCAGTATTTT.

The V call is TRBV6-9, the J call TRBJ2-1; D is unresolved. The CDR3 consists of 12 residues. V lost 7 bases, J lost 8 bases, and 12 bases lay in between. Germline-derived CDR1 and CDR2 are MNHGY and SVAAGI. In DNA, the CDR3 is TGTGCCAGCACCGGACCCCTGGATGAGCAGTTCTTC. Its translation: CASTGPLDEQFF.

J is TRBJ1-6 and V is TRBV6-6; D is possibly TRBD1 (5 bases). This CDR3 contains 16 residues. Germline values: CDR1 MNHNY, CDR2 SVGAGI (reference sequence). V dropped 1 base and J dropped 5 bases, with 12 bases sitting between them. CDR3 loop: CASSYFGGANNSPLHF. The CDR3 nucleotides read TGTGCCAGCAGTTACTTCGGGGGTGCCAATAATTCACCCCTCCACTTT.